This T cell receptor (beta chain) comes out of a study of T cells in Graves' hyperthyroidism and ophthalmopathy. Study details: Prior to any treatment, at the point of initial diagnosis, peripheral blood was collected. Study outcomes and limitations: Ophthalmopathy was predicted by the model a median of roughly 6 months ahead of onset.

Together with thyroid ultrasound, orbital computed tomography, serum thyroxine and TRAb, clinical symptoms were used for diagnoses. Each 10 ml fresh peripheral blood draw supplied the PBMCs. About this clonotype: The antigen remains undetermined.

From germline, CDR1 is MGHRA and CDR2 YSYEKL. The CDR3 runs to 12 residues. Deletions cut 3 bases from V and 1 base from J, with 2 bases between. Authors of the study amplified TCR beta CDR3 regions from RNA transcripts. The study used the HTBI primer set for a first-round RT-PCR of the TCR CDR3. TCRdb re-derived calls from the multiplex PCR reads in MiXCR, one entry per CDR3 protein. The sample includes hundreds of thousands of distinct CDR3 sequences, about two fifths of them seen just once. Sequenced material: blood. J is TRBJ2-3 and V is TRBV4-1; D is undetermined. This TCR came from a man between 18 and 35 years old with Graves' hyperthyroidism. CDR3 amino acids: CASSQRTDTQYF. CDR3 DNA: TGCGCCAGCAGCCAGCGCACAGATACGCAGTATTTT.